This T cell receptor (beta chain) was captured by sequencing in a study of T cells in tumors after PD-1 blockade. Profiled with immunoSEQ multiplex PCR; TCRdb holds only in-frame clones, not every one. This sample has around 51,000 clones, with around 85% found just once. The receptor's source is a human donor with basal cell carcinoma. Specimen: PBMCs, collected before anti-PD-1 treatment.

The CDR3 DNA is TGTGCCAGCAGCTTAGATCGGACAGGGCGTGAAGAGACCCAGTACTTC. Its translation is CASSLDRTGREETQYF. This chain connects TRBV13 to TRBJ2-5, with 8 bases lining up with TRBD1. This CDR3 is built from 16 residues. CDR1 and CDR2 from the germline V gene are PRHDT and FYEKMQ (reference sequence). Unmatched junction bases numbered 7, after V lost 1 base and J lost 3 bases.